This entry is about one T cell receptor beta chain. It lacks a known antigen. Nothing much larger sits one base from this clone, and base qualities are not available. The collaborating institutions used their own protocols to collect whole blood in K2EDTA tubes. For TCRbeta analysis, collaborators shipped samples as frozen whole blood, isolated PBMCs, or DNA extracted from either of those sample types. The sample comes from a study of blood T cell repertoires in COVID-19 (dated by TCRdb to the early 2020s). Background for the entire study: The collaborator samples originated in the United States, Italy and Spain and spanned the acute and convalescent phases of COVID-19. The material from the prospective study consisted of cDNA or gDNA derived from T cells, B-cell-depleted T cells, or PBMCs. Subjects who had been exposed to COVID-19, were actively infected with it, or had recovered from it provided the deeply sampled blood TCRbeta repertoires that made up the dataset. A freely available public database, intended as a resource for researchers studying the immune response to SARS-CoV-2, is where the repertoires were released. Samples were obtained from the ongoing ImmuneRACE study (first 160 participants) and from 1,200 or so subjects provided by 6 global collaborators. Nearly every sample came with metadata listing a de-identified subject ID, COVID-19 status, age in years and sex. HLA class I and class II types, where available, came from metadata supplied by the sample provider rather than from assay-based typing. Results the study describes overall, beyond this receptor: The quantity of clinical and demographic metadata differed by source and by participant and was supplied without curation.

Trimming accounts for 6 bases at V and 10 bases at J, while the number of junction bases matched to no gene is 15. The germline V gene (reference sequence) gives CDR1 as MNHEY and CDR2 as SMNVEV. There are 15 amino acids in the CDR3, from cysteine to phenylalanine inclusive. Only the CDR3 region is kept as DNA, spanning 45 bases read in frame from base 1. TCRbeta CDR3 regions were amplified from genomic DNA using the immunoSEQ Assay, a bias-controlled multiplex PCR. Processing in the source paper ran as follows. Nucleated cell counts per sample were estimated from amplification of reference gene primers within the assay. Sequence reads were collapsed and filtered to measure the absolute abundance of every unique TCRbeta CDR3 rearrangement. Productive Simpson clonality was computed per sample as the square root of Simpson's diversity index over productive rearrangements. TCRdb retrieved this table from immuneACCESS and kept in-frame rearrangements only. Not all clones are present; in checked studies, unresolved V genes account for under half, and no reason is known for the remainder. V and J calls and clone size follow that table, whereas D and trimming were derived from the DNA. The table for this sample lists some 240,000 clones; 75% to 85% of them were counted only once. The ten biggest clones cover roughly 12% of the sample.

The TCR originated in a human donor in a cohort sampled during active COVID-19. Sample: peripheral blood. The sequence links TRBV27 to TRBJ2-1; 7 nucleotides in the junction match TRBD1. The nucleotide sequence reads TGTGCCAGCAGCTACGACGGGACAGCCCGCTTCGAGCAGTTCTTC. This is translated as CASSYDGTARFEQFF.